The T cell receptor (beta chain) under discussion was sequenced for a study of blood T cells in healthy people across ages. This CDR3 is 17 amino acids long. Trimming cost V 4 bases and J 4 bases, with 20 bases left between them. The germline CDR1 and CDR2 sequences are LGHNA and YSLEER. Using a J-beta primer mix together with a sample-barcoded 5' primer, a second PCR was run for roughly 7 to 11 cycles. TCRdb reanalysed the 5' RACE reads using MiXCR and keeps one entry per CDR3 protein. Of about 810,000 distinct CDR3 sequences listed, around 36% are singletons. The chain has TRBV4-3 and TRBJ2-1; TRBD1 or TRBD2 may be the D gene (5 bases each). The sequence came from a man aged 18 to 35 in good health. Source material: blood. The CDR3 loop reads CASSPSGTAGNYNEQFF. The CDR3, as DNA: TGCGCCAGCAGCCCTTCCGGGACGGCGGGCAATTACAATGAGCAGTTCTTC.